This T cell receptor beta chain appears in the sequencing data of a study of tumor and adjacent non-tumor tissue in lung cancer (dated by TCRdb to 2017 to 2018). Context from the whole study: By cancer type, the cohort comprised under 15 adenocarcinoma patients, a couple of squamous cell carcinoma patients and 1 small cell lung cancer patient. Among the approximately 15 patients, ages ranged from about 31 to 76 years, about 10 were men and 5 were women, and disease was TNM stage I to III. Sequencing generated a total of approximately 130 million productive TCRbeta reads, averaging approximately 4 million reads per sample. The study compared bulk TCRbeta repertoires from lung tumor tissue and matched distant non-tumor lung tissue of some 16 lung cancer patients. Around 31 paired specimens, one tumor and one normal lung sample per patient, were profiled by TCRbeta CDR3 sequencing.

Broad study findings and their caveats: The methods do not name the sequencing platform or mention unique molecular identifiers. A significantly larger cumulative share of the repertoire was made up by the top 100 clones in normal lung than in tumor tissue. TCR diversity (inverse Simpson) was significantly higher in tumor than in normal lung tissue (around 460 vs 160, P = 0.0075, Mann-Whitney U test). Peripheral blood was not sequenced, so blood TCRbeta repertoires were not examined in the lung cancer patients of the study. TCR diversity was significantly higher in younger patients, and greater tumor TCR diversity was associated with shorter overall survival and shorter disease-free survival. Only roughly 14 patients were in the cohort, and the authors stated that larger samples and more detailed clinical data are needed.

Taking its sample share into account, this clonotype is medium-sized (0.01 to 0.1%). It lacks a known antigen. No base quality information exists; no much larger clone differs at one position. Its CDR3 holds 14 amino acids, cysteine through valine. The sequence is cut down to CDR3 DNA, 42 bases in frame from base 1. The germline V gene encodes CDR1 SGHAT and CDR2 FQNNGV. The junction shows trimming of 5 bases on V and 2 bases on J, plus 13 bases between the germline ends. RNA was isolated from bulk unsorted tissue, and RNA quality was assessed with a NanoDrop ND-1000 and an Agilent 2100. Donors were newly diagnosed lung cancer patients admitted for thoracic surgery in China between August and November 2014, without prior chemotherapy. The study excluded patients who had received radiotherapy or chemotherapy before or who had another cancer at the same time. Pieces of surgical tissue measuring roughly 1-2.1 cm3 were kept in RNAlater solution and held at -80 degrees C until needed.

Library construction relied on multiplex PCR. These reads were obtained on an Illumina HiSeq 2500. TCRbeta libraries were built by three rounds of nested PCR using primers (Table S4), following protocols modified from ARM-PCR. Before sequencing, PCR products in the 200-500 bp range were cut out of the gel and cleaned up using the QIAquick gel extraction kit. The original pipeline was this. Trimmomatic was used to clean the reads, FLASH was used to merge the reads into complete CDR3 sequences, and MiTCR was used to assign the reads to V(D)J germline segments. VDJtools was used to compute clonal diversity as the inverse Simpson's index. Productive reads were defined as in-frame sequences without a premature stop codon. TCRdb passed the public sequencing reads through fastp at Q25 and MiXCR, retaining productive beta sequences. Rows with a matching CDR3 protein are joined into one entry that keeps the most common DNA and genes. For this entry, the V and J calls and clone size follow TCRdb and not the study's own pipeline. For this sample there are under 150,000 distinct CDR3 sequences; 66% appear just once. The ten largest clones add up to 15% to 20% of the sample.

The rearrangement joined TRBV11-2 to TRBJ2-7; TRBD2 might be the D gene, on 5 matching bases. The receptor was isolated from a man between 60 and 75 years old with small cell lung cancer. Sequences were obtained from lung tumor tissue. The CDR3 protein: CASSLSGKPYEQYV. The bases read TGTGCCAGCAGCCTATCCGGGAAGCCCTACGAGCAGTACGTC.